This is a list of T cell receptor beta chains from one sample in a study of human T cells and chemical hapten exposure. TCRdb independently ran MiXCR on the RACE reads; one entry per CDR3 protein. The sample has just under 350,000 distinct CDR3 sequences; around 7% are singletons. Source: whole blood, taken in connection with sensitization to the hapten diphenylcyclopropenone (DPC). The receptors stem from a woman between 18 and 30 years old with alopecia areata. Some clones in this sample may be carry-over from other donors' samples. Each CDR3 is given with its conserved first and last residue. The D gene is left open where the match is weak. Only part of the rows carry a size: once, few, many, or a class if the clone is expanded.

CDR3	DNA	V	J	size	D
CASSLSPGAITTNEKLFF	TGTGCCAGCAGCTTAAGTCCAGGGGCGATTACAACTAATGAAAAACTGTTTTTT	TRBV5-5	TRBJ1-4	few	NA
CASSQGTVGNQPQHF	TGTGCCAGCAGCCAGGGTACGGTGGGCAATCAGCCCCAGCATTTT	TRBV3-1	TRBJ1-5	many	NA
CASSPTTSGAFTGELFF	TGTGCCAGCAGCCCCACCACTAGCGGGGCATTTACCGGGGAGCTGTTTTTT	TRBV11-3	TRBJ2-2	once	TRBD2
CASSLTPDRDLQTQYF	TGTGCCAGCAGCTTAACCCCCGACCGGGACTTGCAGACCCAGTACTTC	TRBV7-2	TRBJ2-5	many	NA
CASSVPGGPWTEAFF	TGTGCCAGCAGTGTGCCAGGGGGCCCGTGGACTGAAGCTTTCTTT	TRBV6-1	TRBJ1-1	NA	TRBD1
CSVESNYGYTF	TGCAGCGTTGAAAGTAACTATGGCTACACCTTC	TRBV29-1	TRBJ1-2	many	NA
CASSPGSWGAENIQYF	TGTGCCAGCAGCCCGGGGTCATGGGGGGCAGAAAACATTCAGTACTTC	TRBV28	TRBJ2-4	many	NA
CASSFRHLGEQYF	TGTGCCAGCAGCTTCAGGCATCTAGGCGAGCAGTACTTC	TRBV7-6	TRBJ2-7	NA	NA
CSVVGQMNTEAFF	TGCAGCGTTGTGGGGCAGATGAACACTGAAGCTTTCTTT	TRBV29-1	TRBJ1-1	many	NA
CASSPDGYNYGYTF	TGTGCCAGCAGCCCGGACGGGTATAACTATGGCTACACCTTC	TRBV7-3	TRBJ1-2	NA	NA
CASSLSGLAPDTQYF	TGCGCCAGCAGCTTAAGTGGACTAGCCCCAGATACGCAGTATTTT	TRBV4-1	TRBJ2-3	NA	TRBD2
CASSQTVYSGGAKTQYF	TGTGCCAGCAGCCAAACGGTGTATAGCGGGGGGGCGAAGACCCAGTACTTC	TRBV6-5	TRBJ2-5	NA	TRBD2
CASSLEFVRGGTEAFF	TGTGCCAGCAGTTTAGAGTTCGTCAGGGGGGGCACTGAAGCTTTCTTT	TRBV12-3/TRBV12-4	TRBJ1-1	NA	TRBD1
CASSYRTASYEQYF	TGTGCCAGCAGTTATAGGACGGCTTCCTACGAGCAGTACTTC	TRBV6-2/TRBV6-3	TRBJ2-7	few	NA
CSVAGEITGTDTQYF	TGCAGCGTTGCGGGGGAGATTACTGGCACAGATACGCAGTATTTT	TRBV29-1	TRBJ2-3	many	NA
CSVKGVSYEQYF	TGCAGCGTTAAGGGGGTTAGCTACGAGCAGTACTTC	TRBV29-1	TRBJ2-7	many	NA
CSVGDGAYEQYF	TGCAGCGTCGGTGACGGGGCCTACGAGCAGTACTTC	TRBV29-1	TRBJ2-7	many	NA
CASSQTGDLNQPQHF	TGCGCCAGCAGCCAAACCGGCGATCTCAATCAGCCCCAGCATTTT	TRBV4-1	TRBJ1-5	few	NA
CASSLLEGNEQFF	TGTGCTAGCAGCTTGCTCGAGGGGAATGAGCAGTTCTTC	TRBV7-7	TRBJ2-1	few	NA
CASSLTQGGEQFF	TGTGCCAGCAGCTTAACGCAGGGAGGAGAGCAGTTCTTC	TRBV7-6	TRBJ2-1	few	NA
CASSPPTGRLHTGELFF	TGTGCCAGCAGTCCACCGACAGGGCGGTTGCACACCGGGGAGCTGTTTTTT	TRBV27	TRBJ2-2	NA	TRBD1
CASSSSTGVWTDTQYF	TGTGCCAGCAGTTCGTCAACAGGGGTTTGGACAGATACGCAGTATTTT	TRBV28	TRBJ2-3	many	TRBD1
CASSPPGVAISTDTQYF	TGTGCCAGCAGCCCCCCGGGGGTAGCGATTAGCACAGATACGCAGTATTTT	TRBV7-2	TRBJ2-3	NA	NA
CASSQDRLGDGYTF	TGCGCCAGCAGCCAAGATAGATTGGGCGATGGCTACACCTTC	TRBV4-3	TRBJ1-2	few	NA
CASSTLVWPGGGNEKLFF	TGTGCCAGCAGCACCCTGGTATGGCCAGGGGGCGGCAATGAAAAACTGTTTTTT	TRBV7-9	TRBJ1-4	NA	TRBD1
CASSPSSGLAKNIQYF	TGTGCCAGCAGTCCGTCTAGCGGCTTAGCCAAAAACATTCAGTACTTC	TRBV28	TRBJ2-4	many	TRBD2
CASSFATSGSTDTQYF	TGTGCCAGCAGCTTCGCGACTAGCGGGTCCACAGATACGCAGTATTTT	TRBV7-2	TRBJ2-3	few	TRBD2
CASSYSRGATEAFF	TGTGCCAGCAGTTACTCTCGAGGGGCCACTGAAGCTTTCTTT	TRBV6-2/TRBV6-3	TRBJ1-1	few	NA
CASSLALAGTDTQYF	TGTGCCAGCAGCTTAGCTCTAGCGGGCACAGATACGCAGTATTTT	TRBV7-2	TRBJ2-3	many	TRBD2
CASSSSNTDTQYF	TGTGCCAGCAGTTCATCAAACACAGATACGCAGTATTTT	TRBV12-3/TRBV12-4	TRBJ2-3	few	NA
CASSYSQVNTEAFF	TGTGCCAGCAGTTACTCTCAGGTGAACACTGAAGCTTTCTTT	TRBV6-5	TRBJ1-1	NA	NA
CASSKPGSTEAFF	TGTGCCAGCAGCAAACCGGGGAGCACTGAAGCTTTCTTT	TRBV7-3	TRBJ1-1	NA	NA
CSARDKELWQYF	TGCAGTGCTAGAGATAAAGAATTATGGCAGTACTTC	TRBV20-1	TRBJ2-7	few	NA
CASGTGAISGANVLTF	TGTGCCAGCGGGACAGGGGCGATCTCTGGGGCCAACGTCCTGACTTTC	TRBV28	TRBJ2-6	many	TRBD1
CASSQGSRARETGELFF	TGTGCCAGCAGCCAAGGGAGTAGGGCTCGGGAGACCGGGGAGCTGTTTTTT	TRBV3-1	TRBJ2-2	NA	NA
CASSHGQSTDTQYF	TGCGCCAGCAGCCACGGCCAGAGCACAGATACGCAGTATTTT	TRBV4-3	TRBJ2-3	many	NA
CASSGTVNQPQHF	TGTGCCAGCAGTGGGACAGTCAATCAGCCCCAGCATTTT	TRBV7-2	TRBJ1-5	many	TRBD1
CSAPDPTGPGTEAFF	TGCAGTGCTCCAGACCCAACAGGGCCGGGCACTGAAGCTTTCTTT	TRBV20-1	TRBJ1-1	many	NA
CASSHGQTDQPQHF	TGTGCCAGCAGCCACGGACAGACCGATCAGCCCCAGCATTTT	TRBV4-2	TRBJ1-5	many	NA
CASSLTGGSEGYTF	TGTGCCAGCAGCCTAACAGGGGGATCAGAAGGCTACACCTTC	TRBV2	TRBJ1-2	NA	TRBD1
CASSLKQGRNTGELFF	TGTGCCAGCAGTTTAAAGCAGGGAAGGAACACCGGGGAGCTGTTTTTT	TRBV12-3/TRBV12-4	TRBJ2-2	many	NA
CSAWTSGNTIYF	TGCAGCGCCTGGACCAGCGGAAACACCATATATTTT	TRBV29-1	TRBJ1-3	few	NA
CASSQEVVERKTNEKLFF	TGCGCCAGCAGCCAAGAGGTTGTTGAGCGGAAAACTAATGAAAAACTGTTTTTT	TRBV4-3	TRBJ1-4	NA	NA
CASSQEVGPREAFF	TGTGCCAGCAGCCAAGAGGTTGGCCCCCGGGAAGCTTTCTTT	TRBV3-1	TRBJ1-1	few	NA
CASEPNNYGYTF	TGTGCCAGCGAACCGAATAACTATGGCTACACCTTC	TRBV2	TRBJ1-2	few	NA
CASSQQENQPQHF	TGTGCCAGCAGCCAACAGGAAAATCAGCCCCAGCATTTT	TRBV7-9	TRBJ1-5	NA	NA
CSARYGEPLNYGYTF	TGCAGTGCTCGGTACGGGGAACCCCTTAACTATGGCTACACCTTC	TRBV20-1	TRBJ1-2	few	NA
CASSLRGSATEAFF	TGTGCCAGCAGTTTACGGGGGTCGGCCACTGAAGCTTTCTTT	TRBV12-3/TRBV12-4	TRBJ1-1	many	NA
CASRPRGTNTGELFF	TGTGCCAGCAGACCCAGGGGGACGAACACCGGGGAGCTGTTTTTT	TRBV14	TRBJ2-2	few	TRBD1
CASSFPGQGVGGELFF	TGTGCCAGCAGTTTTCCGGGACAGGGGGTTGGCGGGGAGCTGTTTTTT	TRBV28	TRBJ2-2	NA	TRBD1
CASSREGLRIQYF	TGTGCCAGCAGTCGTGAGGGGTTACGCATTCAGTACTTC	TRBV3-1	TRBJ2-4	NA	NA
CASSESGANEKLFF	TGTGCCAGCAGTGAATCCGGGGCTAATGAAAAACTGTTTTTT	TRBV2	TRBJ1-4	NA	NA
CASLATGGAPDTQYF	TGTGCCAGCCTTGCCACAGGGGGCGCCCCAGATACGCAGTATTTT	TRBV12-3/TRBV12-4	TRBJ2-3	NA	TRBD1